This is a list of T cell receptor beta chains from one sample in a study of shared clonotypes between healthy human individuals. Sequencing was performed with immunoSEQ multiplex PCR; in TCRdb, only in-frame clones are kept and a portion is missing. In the table there are about 2.1 million clones, 85% to 95% of which are singletons. Sequences were obtained from naive CD8+ T cells from PBMCs. The receptors derive from a man younger than 30 in good health. Some clones in this sample may be carry-over from other donors' samples. Both conserved end residues are part of each CDR3. A D gene is named only where the DNA matches it firmly.

-	TRBV28	TRBJ1-2	CASSGTTNYGYTF
TRBD2	TRBV30	TRBJ2-7	CAWKGLADSYEQYF
-	TRBV7-9	TRBJ2-3	CASSTTDTQYF
-	TRBV27	TRBJ2-7	CASSSLGSYEQYF
-	TRBV27	TRBJ1-2	CASSQQLGSYGYTF
-	TRBV13	TRBJ2-7	CASSQDKAGSEQYF
-	TRBV5-1	TRBJ2-1	CASSLADGPKQFF
TRBD1	TRBV4-2	TRBJ2-2	CASSQDPARTGPNTGELFF
-	TRBV6-6	TRBJ1-1	CASSYSRPNTEAFF
-	TRBV5-1	TRBJ2-7	CASSLSRGSNYEQYF
-	TRBV6-6	TRBJ1-1	CASTEGTEAFF
-	TRBV28	TRBJ1-2	CASSSFSEANYGYTF
TRBD1	TRBV5-6	TRBJ1-4	CASSLGTGGKLFF
TRBD2	TRBV7-2	TRBJ2-1	CASSLANRLAGGTKGDEQFF
TRBD1	TRBV14	TRBJ2-7	CATGQANSYEQYF
-	TRBV6-4	TRBJ1-5	CASRGTHNQPQHF
TRBD2	TRBV7-9	TRBJ2-1	CASSLSLAGAHEQFF
TRBD2	TRBV6-5	TRBJ2-3	CASRDSGSPPDTQYF
-	TRBV7-9	TRBJ1-2	CASSLSEANYGYTF
-	TRBV27	TRBJ2-7	CASSPSAYEQYF
-	TRBV28	TRBJ2-7	CASSSLQGRAYEQYF
TRBD1	TRBV10-3	TRBJ1-1	CAISEPDRGPEAFF
TRBD2	TRBV27	TRBJ2-1	CASSLLGLAGGPYDEQFF
TRBD2	TRBV6-5	TRBJ2-7	CASSTGLAGYEQYF
-	TRBV6-1	TRBJ1-2	CAIGTRDTF
TRBD1	TRBV5-6	TRBJ1-3	CATSIGGNGNTIYF
-	TRBV6-6	TRBJ2-1	CASSPTGHKEYNEQFF
TRBD2	TRBV19	TRBJ2-1	CASSWRGAYNEQFF
-	TRBV25-1	TRBJ2-2	CASSDYPGELFF
TRBD1	TRBV29-1	TRBJ2-1	CSVEGTGQNEQFF
-	TRBV11-1	TRBJ2-1	CASSLGLGLSEQFF
-	TRBV4-1	TRBJ2-7	CASSPSSEGSYEQYF
-	TRBV9	TRBJ1-1	CASSVTQQGKHTEAFF